The 6 T cell receptor beta chains in this list originate from one sample, sequenced in a study of control samples from healthy donors and cancer patients. Measured with immunoSEQ multiplex PCR; TCRdb has only the in-frame clones, and not every one. Of more than 50,000 clones listed, about 82% were seen once; the top ten hold 4.5% to 6%. The sample taken for sequencing was blood. All receptors derive from a man between 35 and 55 years old in good health.

The chain recombines TRBV25-1 with TRBJ2-7; possibly TRBD1 for D (7 bases). V was clipped by 3 bases and J by 4 bases, with 16 bases between them. The germline CDR1 and CDR2 sequences are MGHDK and SYGVNS. The CDR3 sequence is 15 residues long. CDR3 amino acids: CASSDWGDRSYEQYF. In DNA, the CDR3 is TGTGCCAGCAGTGATTGGGGGGACAGAAGTTACGAGCAGTACTTC.

The V and J genes are TRBV30 and TRBJ1-1; D not resolved. CDR1 is GTSNPN, CDR2 SVGIG, per germline (reference sequence). V lost 0 bases to trimming and J lost 11 bases, with 13 bases between them. The CDR3 runs 12 residues. CDR3 in amino acids: CAWSVFDFSAFF. The DNA for the CDR3 is TGTGCCTGGAGTGTATTTGATTTTTCGGCTTTCTTT.

The chain recombines TRBV11-1 with TRBJ2-6; tentative D call: TRBD1 (5 bases). V lost 3 bases and J 0 bases, leaving 9 bases between the germline ends. This CDR3 is 16 amino acids long. CDR1 is SGHAT and CDR2 is FQDESV in the germline V gene (reference sequence). The CDR3 is CASSLRRGSGANVLTF. The CDR3 DNA sequence: TGTGCCAGCAGCTTGAGAAGGGGCTCTGGGGCCAACGTCCTGACTTTC.

The chain joins TRBV5-3 to TRBJ1-5; no reliable D call. TRBV5-3 is noted as an ORF with a role that remains uncertain. The V gene lost 4 bases and the J gene lost 0 bases, with 11 bases spanning the gap. The CDR3 covers 15 residues. This chain's CDR3 is CARSPPGDSNQPQHF. The CDR3 coding sequence is TGTGCCAGAAGCCCCCCCGGGGATAGCAATCAGCCCCAGCATTTT.

This clone was found once. The genes are TRBV19 and TRBJ2-5; 7 bases are shared with TRBD1. Germline CDR1 reads LNHDA; CDR2 reads SQIVND (reference sequence). The CDR3 contains 14 residues. After removal of 5 bases from V and 5 bases from J, the junction contained 8 bases not matched to a gene. CDR3 sequence reads: CASSLSTGRETQYF. In nucleotides, the CDR3 is TGTGCCAGTAGTCTTTCGACAGGGCGGGAGACCCAGTACTTC.

This clone was seen only once. The chain combines TRBV4-1 with TRBJ2-2; 14 nucleotides line up with TRBD2. The CDR3 consists of 17 residues. V shed 4 bases, J shed 2 bases, and the junction held 3 bases outside the gene matches. The germline V gene encodes CDR1 MGHRA and CDR2 YSYEKL. CDR3 DNA sequence: TGCGCCAGCAGCCTGGGACTAGCGGGGGTAAACACCGGGGAGCTGTTTTTT. It specifies CASSLGLAGVNTGELFF.